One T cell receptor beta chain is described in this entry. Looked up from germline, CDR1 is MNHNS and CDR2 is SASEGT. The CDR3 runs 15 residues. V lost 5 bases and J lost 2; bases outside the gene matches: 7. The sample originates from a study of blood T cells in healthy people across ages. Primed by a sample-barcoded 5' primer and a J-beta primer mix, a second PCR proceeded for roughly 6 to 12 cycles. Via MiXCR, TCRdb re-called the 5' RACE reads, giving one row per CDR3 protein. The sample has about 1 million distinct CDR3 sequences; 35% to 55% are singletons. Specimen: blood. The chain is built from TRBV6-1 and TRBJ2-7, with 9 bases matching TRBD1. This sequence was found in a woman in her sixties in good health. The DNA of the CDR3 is TGTGCCAGCAGTAACACCGGGACAGGGACCTACGAGCAGTACTTC. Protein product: CASSNTGTGTYEQYF.